This entry concerns a single TCR beta chain. This sample was taken from a study of T cell changes during pregnancy in multiple sclerosis. Produced via immunoSEQ multiplex PCR; TCRdb's table is partial and in-frame only. The sample carries 85,000 to 130,000 clones, under 95% recorded once. Trimming pared 2 bases from V and 7 bases from J, leaving 15 bases between. This CDR3 spans 15 amino acids. Germline V CDR1 and CDR2: MGHRA, YSYEKL. Sequenced here: peripheral blood, sampled after pregnancy. This receptor was obtained from a female donor with multiple sclerosis, enrolled in a pregnancy study. The chain couples TRBV4-1 to TRBJ2-1, with TRBD1 as a possible D gene (5 bases). CDR3: CASSQPPKGPNEQFF. In DNA, the CDR3 is TGCGCCAGCAGCCAACCCCCAAAGGGGCCAAATGAGCAGTTCTTC.